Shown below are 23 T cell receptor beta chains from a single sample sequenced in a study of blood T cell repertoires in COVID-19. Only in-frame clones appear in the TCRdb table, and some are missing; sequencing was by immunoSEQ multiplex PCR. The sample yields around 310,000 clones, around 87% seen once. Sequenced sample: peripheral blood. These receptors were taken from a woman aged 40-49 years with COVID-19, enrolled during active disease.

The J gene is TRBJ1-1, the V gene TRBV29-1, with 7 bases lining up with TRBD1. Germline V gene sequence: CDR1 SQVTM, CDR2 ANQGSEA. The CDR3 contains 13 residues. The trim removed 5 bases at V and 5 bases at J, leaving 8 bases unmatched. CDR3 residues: CSVQRQGETEAFF. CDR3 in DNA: TGCAGCGTTCAACGACAGGGTGAGACTGAAGCTTTCTTT.

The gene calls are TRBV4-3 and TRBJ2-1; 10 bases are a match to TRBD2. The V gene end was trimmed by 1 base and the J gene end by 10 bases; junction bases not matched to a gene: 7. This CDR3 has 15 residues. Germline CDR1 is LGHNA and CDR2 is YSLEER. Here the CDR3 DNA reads TGCGCCAGCAGCCAAGGTCTAGCGGGGGCAAGGGAGCAGTTCTTC. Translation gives CASSQGLAGAREQFF.

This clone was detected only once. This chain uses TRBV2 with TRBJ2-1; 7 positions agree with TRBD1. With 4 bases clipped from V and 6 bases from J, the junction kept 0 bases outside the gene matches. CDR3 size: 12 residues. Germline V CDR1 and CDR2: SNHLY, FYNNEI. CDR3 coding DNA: TGTGCCAGCAGTGGGGACAGCAATGAGCAGTTCTTC. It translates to CASSGDSNEQFF. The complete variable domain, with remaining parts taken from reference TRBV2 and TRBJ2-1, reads EPEVTQTPSHQVTQMGQEVILRCVPISNHLYFYWYRQILGQKVEFLVSFYNNEISEKSEIFDDQFSVERPDGSNFTLKIRSTKLEDSAMYFCASSGDSNEQFFGPGTRLTVL.

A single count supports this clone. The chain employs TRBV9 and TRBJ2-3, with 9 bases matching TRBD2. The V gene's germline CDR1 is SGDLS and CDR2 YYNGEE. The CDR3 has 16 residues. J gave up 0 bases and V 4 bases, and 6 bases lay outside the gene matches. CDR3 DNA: TGTGCCAGCAGCTCCCGGACTAGCGCAAGCACAGATACGCAGTATTTT. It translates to CASSSRTSASTDTQYF.

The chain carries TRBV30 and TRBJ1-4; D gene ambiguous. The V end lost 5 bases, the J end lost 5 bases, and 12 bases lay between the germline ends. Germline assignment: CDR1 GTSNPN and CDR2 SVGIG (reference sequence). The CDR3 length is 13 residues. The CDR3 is CAWAGGPNEKLFF. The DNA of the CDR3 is TGTGCCTGGGCAGGAGGTCCGAATGAAAAACTGTTTTTT. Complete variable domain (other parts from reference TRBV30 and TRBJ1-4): SQTIHQWPATLVQPVGSPLSLECTVEGTSNPNLYWYRQAAGRGLQLLFYSVGIGQISSEVPQNLSASRPQDRQFILSSKKLLLSDSGFYLCAWAGGPNEKLFFGSGTQLSVL.

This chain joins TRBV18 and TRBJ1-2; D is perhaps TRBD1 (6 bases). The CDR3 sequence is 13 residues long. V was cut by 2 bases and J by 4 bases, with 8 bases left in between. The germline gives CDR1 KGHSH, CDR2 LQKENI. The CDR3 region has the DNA TGTGCCAGCTCACCAGCGGACAGCTATGGCTACACCTTC. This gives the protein CASSPADSYGYTF.

The CDR3 DNA reads as TGTGCCAGCTCACCGGAGGGTCCGAATGAAAAACTGTTTTTT. Amino acid sequence: CASSPEGPNEKLFF. The chain couples TRBV18 to TRBJ1-4, with D unresolved. The CDR3 totals 14 residues. V lost 3 bases to trimming and J lost 5 bases, with 10 bases between them. Germline CDR1 KGHSH, CDR2 LQKENI.

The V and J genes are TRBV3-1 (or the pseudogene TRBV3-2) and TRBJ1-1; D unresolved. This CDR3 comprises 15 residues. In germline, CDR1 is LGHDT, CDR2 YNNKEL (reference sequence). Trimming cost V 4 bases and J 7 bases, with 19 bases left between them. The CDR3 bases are TGTGCCAGCAGCCCCCGAGGCCACGGAGAAGGTGAAGCTTTCTTT. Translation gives CASSPRGHGEGEAFF.

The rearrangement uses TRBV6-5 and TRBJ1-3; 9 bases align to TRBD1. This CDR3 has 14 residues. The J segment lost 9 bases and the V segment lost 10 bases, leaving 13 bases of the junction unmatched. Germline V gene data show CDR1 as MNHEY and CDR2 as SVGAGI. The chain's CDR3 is CAISGQGEGFTIYF. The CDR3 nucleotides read TGTGCCATCTCGGGACAGGGAGAAGGATTCACCATATATTTT.

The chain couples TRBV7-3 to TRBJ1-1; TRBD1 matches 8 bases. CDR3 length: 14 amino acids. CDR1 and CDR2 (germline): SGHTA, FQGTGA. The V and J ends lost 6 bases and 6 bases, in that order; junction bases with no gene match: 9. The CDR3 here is CASRPGGAEAEAFF. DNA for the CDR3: TGTGCCAGCAGACCAGGGGGCGCGGAGGCTGAAGCTTTCTTT.

The CDR3 nucleotides are TGCAGCGTCGCTCCGGGACAGGGTGCTGGCTACACCTTC. It translates to CSVAPGQGAGYTF. The chain combines TRBV29-1 with TRBJ1-2; 9 positions agree with TRBD1. This CDR3 has 13 residues. Unmatched junction bases numbered 9, after V lost 6 bases and J lost 7 bases. CDR1 SQVTM and CDR2 ANQGSEA come from the germline V gene.

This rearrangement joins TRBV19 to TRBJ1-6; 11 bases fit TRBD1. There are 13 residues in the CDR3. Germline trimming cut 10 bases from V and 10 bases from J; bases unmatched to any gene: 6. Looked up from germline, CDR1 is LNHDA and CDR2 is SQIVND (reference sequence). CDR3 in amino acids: CATGQGAESPLHF. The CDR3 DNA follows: TGTGCCACTGGACAGGGGGCAGAATCACCCCTCCACTTT.

The CDR3 DNA sequence: TGTGCCAGCAGTTTTACAGGGATGGGGACTGAAGCTTTCTTT. It translates to CASSFTGMGTEAFF. This chain uses TRBV27 with TRBJ1-1; TRBD1 is a possible D gene (6 bases). This CDR3 is built from 14 residues. Trimming left V 3 bases short and J 5 bases short, with 13 bases between. Per the germline V gene, CDR1 is MNHEY and CDR2 is SMNVEV (reference sequence).

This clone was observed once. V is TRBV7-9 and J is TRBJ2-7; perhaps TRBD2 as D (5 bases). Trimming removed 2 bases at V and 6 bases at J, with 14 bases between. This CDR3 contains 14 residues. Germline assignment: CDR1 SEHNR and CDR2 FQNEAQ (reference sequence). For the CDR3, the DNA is TGTGCCAGCAGCTTAACGGCGGGTGTTTCCGAGCAGTACTTC. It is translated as CASSLTAGVSEQYF.

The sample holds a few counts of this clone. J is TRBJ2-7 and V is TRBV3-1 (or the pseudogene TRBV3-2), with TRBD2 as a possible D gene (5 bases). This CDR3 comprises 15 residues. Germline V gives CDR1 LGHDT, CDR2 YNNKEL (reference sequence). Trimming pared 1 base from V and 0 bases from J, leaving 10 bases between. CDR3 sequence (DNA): TGTGCCAGCAGCCAAGCTACTAGGTACTCCTACGAGCAGTACTTC. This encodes CASSQATRYSYEQYF.

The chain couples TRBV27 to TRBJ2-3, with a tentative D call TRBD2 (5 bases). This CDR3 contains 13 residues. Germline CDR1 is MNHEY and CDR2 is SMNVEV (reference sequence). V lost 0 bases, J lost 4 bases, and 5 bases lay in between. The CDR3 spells CASSLSEADTQYF. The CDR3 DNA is TGTGCCAGCAGTTTATCGGAGGCAGATACGCAGTATTTT.

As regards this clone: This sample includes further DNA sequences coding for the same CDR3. CDR3: CASSLGAGDYGYTF. Here the CDR3 DNA reads TGTGCCAGCAGCTTAGGTGCCGGAGACTATGGCTACACCTTC. V is TRBV7-2 and J is TRBJ1-2; D not resolved. This CDR3 has 14 residues. In germline, CDR1 is SGHTA, CDR2 FQGNSA. V was clipped by 1 base and J by 3 bases, with 9 bases between them.

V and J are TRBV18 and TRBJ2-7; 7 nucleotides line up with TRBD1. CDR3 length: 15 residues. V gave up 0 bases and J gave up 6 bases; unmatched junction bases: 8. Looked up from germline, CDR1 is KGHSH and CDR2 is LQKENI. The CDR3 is CASSPPGTVRGEQYF. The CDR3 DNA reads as TGTGCCAGCTCACCACCCGGGACAGTGCGCGGCGAGCAGTACTTC. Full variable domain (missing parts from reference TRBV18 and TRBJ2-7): NAGVMQNPRHLVRRRGQEARLRCSPMKGHSHVYWYRQLPEEGLKFMVYLQKENIIDESGMPKERFSAEFPKEGPSILRIQQVVRGDSAAYFCASSPPGTVRGEQYFGPGTRLTVT.

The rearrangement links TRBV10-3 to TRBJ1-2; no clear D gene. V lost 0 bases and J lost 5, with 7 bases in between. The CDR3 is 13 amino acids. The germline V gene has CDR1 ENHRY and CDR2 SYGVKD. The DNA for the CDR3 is TGTGCCATCAGTGAGTCAGAGTCTTATGGCTACACCTTC. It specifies CAISESESYGYTF.

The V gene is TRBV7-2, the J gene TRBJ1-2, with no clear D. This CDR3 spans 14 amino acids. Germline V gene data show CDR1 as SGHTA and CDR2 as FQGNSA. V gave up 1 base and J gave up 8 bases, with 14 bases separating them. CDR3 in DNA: TGTGCCAGCAGCTTAGACGGAGGGCCGGGGGGCTACACCTTC. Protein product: CASSLDGGPGGYTF.

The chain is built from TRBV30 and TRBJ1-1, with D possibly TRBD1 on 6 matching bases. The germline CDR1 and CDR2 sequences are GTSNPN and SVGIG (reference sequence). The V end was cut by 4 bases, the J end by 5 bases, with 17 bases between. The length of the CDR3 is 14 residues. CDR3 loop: CAWITRAQGTEAFF. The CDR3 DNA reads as TGTGCCTGGATCACGAGGGCACAGGGAACTGAAGCTTTCTTT.

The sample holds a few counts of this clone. The CDR3 protein is CASSKDPAGGREQFF. In nucleotides, the CDR3 is TGTGCCAGCAGCAAAGATCCTGCGGGAGGGCGGGAGCAGTTCTTC. The genes are TRBV7-2 and TRBJ2-1; 9 positions match TRBD2. Germline V CDR1 and CDR2: SGHTA, FQGNSA. This CDR3 is 15 amino acids long. V shed 5 bases, J shed 10 bases, and the junction held 12 bases outside the gene matches.

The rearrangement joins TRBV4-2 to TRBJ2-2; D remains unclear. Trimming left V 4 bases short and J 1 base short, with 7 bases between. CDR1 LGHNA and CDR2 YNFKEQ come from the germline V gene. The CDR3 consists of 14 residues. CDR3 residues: CASSPVLNTGELFF. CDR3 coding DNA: TGTGCCAGCAGCCCCGTGTTGAACACCGGGGAGCTGTTTTTT.